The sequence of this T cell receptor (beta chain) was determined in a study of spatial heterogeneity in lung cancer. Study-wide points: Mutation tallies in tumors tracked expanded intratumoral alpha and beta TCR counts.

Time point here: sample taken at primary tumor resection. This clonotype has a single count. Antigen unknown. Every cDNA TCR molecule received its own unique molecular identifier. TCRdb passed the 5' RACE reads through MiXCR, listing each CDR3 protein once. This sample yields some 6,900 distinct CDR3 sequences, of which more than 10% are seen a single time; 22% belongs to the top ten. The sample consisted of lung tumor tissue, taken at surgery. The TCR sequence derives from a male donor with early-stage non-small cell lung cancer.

DNA for the CDR3: TGTGCCAGCAGTTTAGCGGGACAGGGTTGGGAGCAGTACTTC. This encodes CASSLAGQGWEQYF. The rearrangement links TRBV12-3 or TRBV12-4 to TRBJ2-7; 9 positions agree with TRBD1. V lost 0 bases and J lost 7; bases outside the gene matches: 4. The CDR3 contains 14 residues.